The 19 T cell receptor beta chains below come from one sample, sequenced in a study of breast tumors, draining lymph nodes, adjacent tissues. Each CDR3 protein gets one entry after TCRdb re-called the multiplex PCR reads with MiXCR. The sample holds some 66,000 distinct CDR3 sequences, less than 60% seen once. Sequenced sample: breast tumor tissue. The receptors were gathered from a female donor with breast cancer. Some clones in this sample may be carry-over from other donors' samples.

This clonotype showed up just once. In DNA, the CDR3 is TGCAGTGCTACCCTCGGGACAGGGAATGAAAAACTGTTTTTT. Its translation: CSATLGTGNEKLFF. The V gene is TRBV20-1, the J gene TRBJ1-4; 9 bases agree with TRBD1. There are 14 residues in the CDR3. V was pared by 4 bases and J by 5 bases, with 5 bases of the junction left unmatched. The germline V gene encodes CDR1 DFQATT and CDR2 SNEGSKA (reference sequence).

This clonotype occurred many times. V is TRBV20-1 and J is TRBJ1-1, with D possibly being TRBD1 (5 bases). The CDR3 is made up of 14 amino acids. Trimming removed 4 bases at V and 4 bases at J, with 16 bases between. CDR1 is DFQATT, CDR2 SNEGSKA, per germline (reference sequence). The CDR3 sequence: CSAKRGVGPTEAFF. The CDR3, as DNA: TGCAGTGCTAAGCGGGGGGTTGGGCCCACTGAAGCTTTCTTT.

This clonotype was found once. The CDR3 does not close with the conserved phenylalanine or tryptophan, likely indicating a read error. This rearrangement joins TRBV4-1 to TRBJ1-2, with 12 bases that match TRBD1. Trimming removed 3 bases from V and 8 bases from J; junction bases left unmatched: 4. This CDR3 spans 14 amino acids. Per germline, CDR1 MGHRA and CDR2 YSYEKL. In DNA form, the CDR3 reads TGCGCCAGCAGCCAGGGGACAGGGGGCGGCGGCTACACCTCC. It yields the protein CASSQGTGGGGYTS.

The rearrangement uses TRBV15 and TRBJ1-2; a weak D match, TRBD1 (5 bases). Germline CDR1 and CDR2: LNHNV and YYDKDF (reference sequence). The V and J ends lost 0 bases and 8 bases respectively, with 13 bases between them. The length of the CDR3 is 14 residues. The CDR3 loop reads CATSREGQERGYTF. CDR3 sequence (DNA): TGTGCCACCAGCAGAGAGGGGCAGGAGAGGGGCTACACCTTC. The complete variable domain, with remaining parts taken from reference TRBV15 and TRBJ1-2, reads DAMVIQNPRYQVTQFGKPVTLSCSQTLNHNVMYWYQQKSSQAPKLLFHYYDKDFNNEADTPDNFQSRRPNTSFCFLDIRSPGLGDTAMYLCATSREGQERGYTFGSGTRLTVV.

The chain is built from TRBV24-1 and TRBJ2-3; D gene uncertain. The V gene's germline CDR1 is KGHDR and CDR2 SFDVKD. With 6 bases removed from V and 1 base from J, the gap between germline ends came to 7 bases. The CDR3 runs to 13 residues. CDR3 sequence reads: CATSLQGTDTQYF. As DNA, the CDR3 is TGTGCCACCAGTCTTCAGGGCACAGATACGCAGTATTTT.

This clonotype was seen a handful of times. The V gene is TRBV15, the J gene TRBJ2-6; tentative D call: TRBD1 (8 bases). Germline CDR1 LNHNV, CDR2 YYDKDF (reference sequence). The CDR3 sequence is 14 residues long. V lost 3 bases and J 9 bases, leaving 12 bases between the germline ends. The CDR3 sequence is CATSSGGTGNVLTF. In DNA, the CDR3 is TGTGCCACCAGCAGCGGGGGGACAGGCAACGTCCTGACTTTC.

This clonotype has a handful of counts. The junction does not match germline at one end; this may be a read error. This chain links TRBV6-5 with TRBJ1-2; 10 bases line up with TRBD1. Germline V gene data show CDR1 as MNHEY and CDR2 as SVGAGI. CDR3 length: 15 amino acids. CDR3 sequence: CASSHSGQGNYGYTF. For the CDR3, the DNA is TGTGCCAGCAGTCACTCGGGACAGGGGAACTATGGCTACACCTTC.

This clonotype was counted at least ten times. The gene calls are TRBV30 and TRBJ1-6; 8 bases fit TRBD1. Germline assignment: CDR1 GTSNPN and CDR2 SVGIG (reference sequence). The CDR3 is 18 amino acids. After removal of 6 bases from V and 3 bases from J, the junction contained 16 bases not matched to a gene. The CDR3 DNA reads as TGTGCCTGCTCCGGAGAGCCGGACAGGGAAATCTATAATTCACCCCTCCACTTT. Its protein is CACSGEPDREIYNSPLHF.

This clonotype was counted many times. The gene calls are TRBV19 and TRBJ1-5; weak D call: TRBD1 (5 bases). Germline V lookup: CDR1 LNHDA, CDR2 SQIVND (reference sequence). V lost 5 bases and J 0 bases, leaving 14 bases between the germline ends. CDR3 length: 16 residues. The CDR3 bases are TGTGCCAGTAGTGTCGGGCCTGGGGGTAGCAATCAGCCCCAGCATTTT. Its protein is CASSVGPGGSNQPQHF.

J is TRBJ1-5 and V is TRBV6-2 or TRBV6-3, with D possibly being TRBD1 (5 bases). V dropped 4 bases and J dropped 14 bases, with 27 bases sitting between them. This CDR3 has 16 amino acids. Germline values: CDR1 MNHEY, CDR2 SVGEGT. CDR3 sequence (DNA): TGTGCCAGCAGTTTCCTAGCGGGAGGACATTCCTCTTACGAGCATTTT. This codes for CASSFLAGGHSSYEHF.

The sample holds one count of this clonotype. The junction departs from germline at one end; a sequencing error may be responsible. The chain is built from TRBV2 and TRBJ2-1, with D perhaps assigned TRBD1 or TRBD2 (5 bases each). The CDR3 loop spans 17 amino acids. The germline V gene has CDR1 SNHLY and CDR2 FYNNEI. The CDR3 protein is CASRGRSGPGRYTEQFF. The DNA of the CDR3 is TGTGCCAGCCGAGGTCGAAGCGGCCCGGGACGGTACACTGAGCAGTTCTTC.

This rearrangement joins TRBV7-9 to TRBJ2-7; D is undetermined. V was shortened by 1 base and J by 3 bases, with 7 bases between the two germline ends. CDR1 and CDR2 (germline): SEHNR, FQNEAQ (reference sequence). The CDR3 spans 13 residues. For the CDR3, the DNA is TGTGCCAGCAGCTTAGACCCTATCTACGAGCAGTACTTC. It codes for CASSLDPIYEQYF.

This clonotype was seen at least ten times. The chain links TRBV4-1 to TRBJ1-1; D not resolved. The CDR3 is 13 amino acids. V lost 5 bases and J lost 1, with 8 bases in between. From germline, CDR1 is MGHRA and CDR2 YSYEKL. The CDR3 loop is CASSKGGNTEAFF. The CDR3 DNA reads TGCGCCAGCAGCAAGGGAGGGAACACTGAAGCTTTCTTT.

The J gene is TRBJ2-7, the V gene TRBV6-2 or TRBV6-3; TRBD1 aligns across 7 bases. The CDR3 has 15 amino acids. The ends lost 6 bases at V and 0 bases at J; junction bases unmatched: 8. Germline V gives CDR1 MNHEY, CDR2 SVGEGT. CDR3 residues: CASSKTGDFSYEQYF. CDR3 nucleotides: TGTGCCAGCAGCAAAACAGGGGATTTCTCCTACGAGCAGTACTTC.

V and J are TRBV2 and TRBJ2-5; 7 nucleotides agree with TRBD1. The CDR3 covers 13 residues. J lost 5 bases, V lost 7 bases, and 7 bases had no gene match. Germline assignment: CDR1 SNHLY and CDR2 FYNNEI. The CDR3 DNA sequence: TGTGCCAGCACTGAGGGGGCGGGTGAGACCCAGTACTTC. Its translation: CASTEGAGETQYF.

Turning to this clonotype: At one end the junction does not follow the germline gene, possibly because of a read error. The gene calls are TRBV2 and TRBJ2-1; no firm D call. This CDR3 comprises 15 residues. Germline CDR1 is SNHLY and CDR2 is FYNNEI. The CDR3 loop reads CASSQNRGSHNEQFF. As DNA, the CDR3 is TGTGCCAGCTCACAAAACAGAGGCTCCCACAATGAGCAGTTCTTC.

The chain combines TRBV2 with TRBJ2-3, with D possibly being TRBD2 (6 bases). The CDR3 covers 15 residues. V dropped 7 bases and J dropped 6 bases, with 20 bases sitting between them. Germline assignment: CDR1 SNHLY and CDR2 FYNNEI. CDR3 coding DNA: TGTGCCAGCAACCTACTAGCACCCGTGGGGGATACGCAGTATTTT. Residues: CASNLLAPVGDTQYF. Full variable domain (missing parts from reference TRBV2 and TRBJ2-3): EPEVTQTPSHQVTQMGQEVILRCVPISNHLYFYWYRQILGQKVEFLVSFYNNEISEKSEIFDDQFSVERPDGSNFTLKIRSTKLEDSAMYFCASNLLAPVGDTQYFGPGTRLTVL.

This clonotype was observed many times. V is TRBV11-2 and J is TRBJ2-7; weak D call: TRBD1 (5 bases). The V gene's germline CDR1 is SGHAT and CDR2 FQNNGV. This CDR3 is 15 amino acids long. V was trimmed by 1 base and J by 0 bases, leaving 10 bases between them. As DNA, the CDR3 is TGTGCCAGCAGCTTAGGCCAGGGCTACTCCTACGAGCAGTACTTC. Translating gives CASSLGQGYSYEQYF.

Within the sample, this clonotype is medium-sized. CDR3 nucleotides: TGTGCCTGGAGTGTGAACTACGAGCAGTACTTC. Its protein product is CAWSVNYEQYF. The chain recombines TRBV30 with TRBJ2-7; D uncertain. This CDR3 contains 11 residues. Trimming cost V 0 bases and J 3 bases, with 3 bases left between them. The germline CDR1 and CDR2 sequences are GTSNPN and SVGIG (reference sequence). Full variable domain (remainder filled in from reference TRBV30 and TRBJ2-7): SQTIHQWPATLVQPVGSPLSLECTVEGTSNPNLYWYRQAAGRGLQLLFYSVGIGQISSEVPQNLSASRPQDRQFILSSKKLLLSDSGFYLCAWSVNYEQYFGPGTRLTVT.